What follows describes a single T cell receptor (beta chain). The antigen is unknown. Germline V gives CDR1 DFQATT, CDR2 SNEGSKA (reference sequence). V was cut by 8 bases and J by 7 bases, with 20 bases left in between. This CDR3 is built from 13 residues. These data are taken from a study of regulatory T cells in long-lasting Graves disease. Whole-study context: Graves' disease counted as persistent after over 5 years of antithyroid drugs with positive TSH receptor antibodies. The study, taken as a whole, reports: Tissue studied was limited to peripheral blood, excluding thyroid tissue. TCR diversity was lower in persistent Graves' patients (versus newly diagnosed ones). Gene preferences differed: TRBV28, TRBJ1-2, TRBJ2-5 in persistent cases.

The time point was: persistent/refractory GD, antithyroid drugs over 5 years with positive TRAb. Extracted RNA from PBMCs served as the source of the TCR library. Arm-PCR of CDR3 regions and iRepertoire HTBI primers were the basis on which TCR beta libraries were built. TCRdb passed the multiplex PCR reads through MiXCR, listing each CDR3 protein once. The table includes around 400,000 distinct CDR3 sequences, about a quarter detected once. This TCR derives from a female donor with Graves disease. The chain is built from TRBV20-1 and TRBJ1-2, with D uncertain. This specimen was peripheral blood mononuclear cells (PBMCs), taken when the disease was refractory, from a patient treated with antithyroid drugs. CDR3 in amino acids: CSCPIRDRSGYTF. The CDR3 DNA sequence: TGCAGTTGCCCAATCCGGGATCGCTCTGGCTACACCTTC.